Listed here are 18 T cell receptor beta chains from one sample, sequenced in a study of response to subunit inactivated influenza vaccine (dated by TCRdb to 2017 to 2018). The library was prepared using RT-PCR. The sequencing machine was an Illumina HiSeq 2500. The raw public reads went through TCRdb reprocessing: fastp at Q25, MiXCR clone calling, in-frame beta chains kept. Rows with a matching CDR3 protein are joined into one entry that keeps the most common DNA and genes. The sample table records 450,000 to 550,000 distinct CDR3 sequences; around 25% of these occur just once. The top ten clonotypes cover 1.9% of the sample. The sample here was CD4+ T cells sorted from PBMCs, taken 4 to 6 days after vaccination. The receptors were gathered from a man aged 45 to 65 who received an inactivated influenza vaccine. Donor details come from another sample of the same person, matched by shared clones.

The V gene is TRBV29-1, the J gene TRBJ2-3; TRBD1 matches at 10 bases. This CDR3 spans 15 amino acids. The junction had 8 bases not matched to a gene; V was cut back by 6 bases and J by 2 bases. Germline loops: CDR1 SQVTM, CDR2 ANQGSEA. The CDR3 DNA reads TGCAGCGTGACGACAGGGGGCTCCGTCACAGATACGCAGTATTTT. Its protein is CSVTTGGSVTDTQYF.

The chain is built from TRBV20-1 and TRBJ1-1; 9 bases line up with TRBD1. Unmatched junction bases numbered 6, after V lost 6 bases and J lost 7 bases. Germline CDR1 is DFQATT and CDR2 is SNEGSKA (reference sequence). The CDR3 extends over 12 amino acids. CDR3 in amino acids: CSAGQGIGEAFF. CDR3 nucleotides: TGCAGTGCGGGACAGGGTATTGGTGAAGCTTTCTTT.

This clonotype was detected a few times. CDR3 DNA sequence: TGTGCCAGCAGCTTACGGGATCAGACCCAGTACTTC. As protein: CASSLRDQTQYF. V gene TRBV7-2 combines with J gene TRBJ2-5, with D possibly being TRBD2 (5 bases). The CDR3 spans 12 residues. CDR1 is SGHTA and CDR2 is FQGNSA in the germline V gene. V was clipped by 2 bases and J by 6 bases, with 7 bases between them.

This clonotype was detected a few times. CDR3 sequence reads: CASSTGIYNSPLHF. DNA for the CDR3: TGTGCCAGCAGCACAGGCATCTATAATTCACCCCTCCACTTT. The V and J genes are TRBV6-1 and TRBJ1-6; tentatively, D is TRBD1 (5 bases). Germline V gene data show CDR1 as MNHNS and CDR2 as SASEGT. Trimming took off 6 bases at V and 3 bases at J, with 9 bases between the two ends. The CDR3 length is 14 residues.

This chain links TRBV12-3 or TRBV12-4 with TRBJ2-7, with TRBD1 as a possible D gene (6 bases). The CDR3 length is 13 residues. Between the trimmed V and J ends, which lost 5 bases and 3 bases, there was a span of 11 bases. The CDR3 nucleotides read TGTGCCAGCAGTGCAGACAGGCGCTACGAGCAGTACTTC. It encodes CASSADRRYEQYF.

The chain uses TRBV4-1 and TRBJ2-5; D unresolved. The CDR3 is made up of 15 amino acids. Germline CDR1 reads MGHRA; CDR2 reads YSYEKL. V lost 4 bases to trimming and J lost 5 bases, with 17 bases between them. The CDR3 spells CASSPRGNQRETQYF. The CDR3, as DNA: TGCGCCAGCAGCCCCCGAGGCAACCAAAGGGAGACCCAGTACTTC.

The chain combines TRBV24-1 with TRBJ1-5; D is possibly TRBD1 (5 bases). With 6 bases removed from V and 6 bases from J, the gap between germline ends came to 8 bases. CDR1 and CDR2 (germline): KGHDR, SFDVKD. The CDR3 spans 12 residues. CDR3 amino acids: CATSWGGQPQHF. CDR3 sequence (DNA): TGTGCCACCAGTTGGGGGGGTCAGCCCCAGCATTTT.

This clonotype was counted ten times or more. V is TRBV5-1 and J is TRBJ2-3; D gene uncertain. Germline V lookup: CDR1 SGHRS, CDR2 YFSETQ. The CDR3 extends over 13 amino acids. V shed 0 bases and J shed 4 bases, with 6 bases lying between them. In DNA form, the CDR3 reads TGCGCCAGCAGCTTGGGCGAGGCAGATACGCAGTATTTT. Amino acid sequence: CASSLGEADTQYF.

This clonotype was observed a few times. This chain links TRBV6-1 with TRBJ2-7; D possibly corresponds to TRBD1 (6 bases). Germline V gene lookup returns CDR1 MNHNS and CDR2 SASEGT. This CDR3 contains 13 residues. With 5 bases removed from V and 2 bases from J, the gap between germline ends came to 10 bases. CDR3 amino acids: CASSRDITYEQYF. For the CDR3, the DNA is TGTGCCAGCAGTCGGGACATCACCTACGAGCAGTACTTC.

The CDR3 reads CSAVTGTYGYTF. Written as DNA, the CDR3 is TGCAGCGCCGTTACAGGGACCTATGGCTACACCTTC. This chain joins TRBV29-1 and TRBJ1-2; a weak D match, TRBD1 (6 bases). Germline V gene sequence: CDR1 SQVTM, CDR2 ANQGSEA. The CDR3 is 12 residues long. With 7 bases removed from V and 4 bases from J, the gap between germline ends came to 13 bases.

The V gene is TRBV5-1, the J gene TRBJ2-3, with 8 bases lining up with TRBD2. V dropped 1 base and J dropped 0; count of bases not matched to a gene: 7. The CDR3 has 17 residues. Germline CDR1 SGHRS, CDR2 YFSETQ. CDR3 in DNA: TGCGCCAGCAGCTTGTGGCTAGCGGGTAGTAGCACAGATACGCAGTATTTT. Translated: CASSLWLAGSSTDTQYF.

V is TRBV29-1 and J is TRBJ2-3; D ambiguous. Between the trimmed V and J ends, which lost 7 bases and 1 base, there was a span of 12 bases. The CDR3 is made up of 13 amino acids. Germline CDR1 SQVTM, CDR2 ANQGSEA. CDR3 sequence reads: CSGRNSRTDTQYF. The CDR3 DNA reads as TGCAGCGGAAGGAACTCTCGCACAGATACGCAGTATTTT.

This chain connects TRBV12-3 or TRBV12-4 to TRBJ1-2, with unresolved D. This CDR3 is built from 13 residues. The germline V and J ends were trimmed by 1 base and 4 bases, with 7 bases remaining between them. CDR3 in amino acids: CASSLGDIYGYTF. In DNA, the CDR3 is TGTGCCAGCAGTTTAGGAGATATCTATGGCTACACCTTC.

J is TRBJ2-5 and V is TRBV29-1; maybe TRBD2 (7 bases). Trimming cost V 7 bases and J 4 bases, with 16 bases left between them. From germline, CDR1 is SQVTM and CDR2 ANQGSEA. This CDR3 spans 13 amino acids. The DNA of the CDR3 is TGCAGCGGACAGGCCCCGGGAGGAGAGACCCAGTACTTC. Translated: CSGQAPGGETQYF.

This chain connects TRBV19 to TRBJ2-1, with TRBD2 identical over 11 bases. V gave up 0 bases and J gave up 2 bases; unmatched junction bases: 3. The germline V gene encodes CDR1 LNHDA and CDR2 SQIVND (reference sequence). This CDR3 contains 17 residues. The CDR3 DNA reads as TGTGCCAGTAGTATAGACGGGACTAGCGGTACCTACAATGAGCAGTTCTTC. It codes for CASSIDGTSGTYNEQFF.

V is TRBV2 and J is TRBJ2-2; TRBD1 matches 7 bases. V gave up 6 bases and J gave up 6 bases; unmatched junction bases: 4. The germline CDR1 and CDR2 sequences are SNHLY and FYNNEI. The CDR3 spans 13 residues. The CDR3 region is CASRQGSAGELFF. As DNA, the CDR3 is TGTGCCAGCAGACAGGGGTCGGCCGGGGAGCTGTTTTTT.

V usage is TRBV28 and J usage is TRBJ2-7; 11 bases fit TRBD1. This CDR3 spans 14 amino acids. With 7 bases clipped from V and 2 bases from J, the junction kept 4 bases outside the gene matches. The germline CDR1 and CDR2 sequences are MDHEN and SYDVKM. CDR3 amino acids: CASNGQGAAYEQYF. For the CDR3, the DNA is TGTGCCAGCAATGGACAGGGGGCCGCCTACGAGCAGTACTTC. Full variable domain (outside the CDR3, taken from reference TRBV28 and TRBJ2-7): DVKVTQSSRYLVKRTGEKVFLECVQDMDHENMFWYRQDPGLGLRLIYFSYDVKMKEKGDIPEGYSVSREKKERFSLILESASTNQTSMYLCASNGQGAAYEQYFGPGTRLTVT.

Remarks on this clonotype: Without the conserved terminal phenylalanine or tryptophan, this CDR3 likely stems from a read error. The chain employs TRBV5-1 and TRBJ2-7; TRBD1 might be the D (5 bases). The CDR3 sequence is 14 residues long. V shed 0 bases and J shed 4 bases, with 11 bases lying between them. Germline CDR1 and CDR2: SGHRS and YFSETQ. CDR3 coding DNA: TGCGCCAGCAGCTTGGACAGGACGTTGTACGAGCAGTACCTC. It translates to CASSLDRTLYEQYL.